This T cell receptor beta chain was profiled in a study of T-cell memory formation after mild COVID-19. Study-wide context: Clustering of TCRs was largely donor specific. Study-level findings and limits: The appearance of some responding clones in pre-infection memory suggested that cross-reactive memory joined. For contracting clones, CD4+ ones sat mainly in CM and EM, CD8+ in EMRA.

TCRdb re-called the 5' RACE reads through MiXCR, storing one row per CDR3 protein. Of 150,000 to 200,000 distinct CDR3 sequences listed, 16% are singletons. This clonotype was observed a handful of times. Antigen specificity is unknown. The V segment lost 5 bases and the J segment 1 base; nucleotides outside the gene matches: 0. From germline, CDR1 is SQVTM and CDR2 ANQGSEA. This CDR3 is built from 12 residues. The receptor was isolated from an adult woman who had mild COVID-19 (a few samples of this study predate the infection). Cell type and time point are not known. Sequences were obtained from PBMCs or a T cell subset sorted from them (not recorded which). The J gene is TRBJ2-3, the V gene TRBV29-1; TRBD2 agrees at 7 bases. The CDR3 region has the DNA TGCAGCGTTCTAGCGGGCACAGATACGCAGTATTTT. Translating gives CSVLAGTDTQYF.